The present T cell receptor (beta chain) was sequenced within a study of T cells after yellow fever vaccination. TCRdb re-called the 5' RACE reads with MiXCR, one entry per CDR3 protein. The sample lists hundreds of thousands of distinct CDR3 sequences, around 4% occurring once. Study-wide results and limits: Detected again after the booster were most primary-vaccination clones, at approximately 95% CD4 and 88% CD8.

This clonotype was seen ten or more times. Antigen: not known. Germline-derived CDR1 and CDR2 are SGHKS and YYEKEE (reference sequence). This CDR3 has 15 amino acids. Trimming removed 4 bases at V and 0 bases at J, with 10 bases between. The chain combines TRBV5-5 with TRBJ1-4, with TRBD1 as a possible D gene (5 bases). This sequence was found in a man younger than 35 who received the YFV17D yellow fever vaccine. Sequenced here: PBMCs, sampled on the day of the yellow fever booster vaccination. The CDR3 DNA reads as TGTGCCAGCAGCCAGACAGCTACAACTAATGAAAAACTGTTTTTT. Amino acids: CASSQTATTNEKLFF. Using reference TRBV5-5 and TRBJ1-4 for the parts outside the CDR3, the full variable domain is DAGVTQSPTHLIKTRGQQVTLRCSPISGHKSVSWYQQVLGQGPQFIFQYYEKEERGRGNFPDRFSARQFPNYSSELNVNALLLGDSALYLCASSQTATTNEKLFFGSGTQLSVL.